What follows are 21 T cell receptor beta chains derived from one specimen sequenced in a study of identical twins. MiXCR, applied by TCRdb to the 5' RACE reads, yields one record per CDR3 protein. The sample lists roughly 1,500,000 distinct CDR3 sequences; about 32% were seen once. The material sequenced was cord blood. The origin of the receptors is a newborn girl in good health.

The V and J genes are TRBV20-1 and TRBJ1-5; 7 nucleotides align to TRBD1. This CDR3 region has 15 residues. The junction had 5 bases not matched to a gene; V was cut back by 3 bases and J by 0 bases. Germline-derived CDR1 and CDR2 are DFQATT and SNEGSKA (reference sequence). CDR3 loop: CSASLNRGSNQPQHF. The CDR3 DNA reads as TGCAGTGCTAGCCTAAACAGGGGTAGCAATCAGCCCCAGCATTTT.

The chain joins TRBV5-1 to TRBJ2-1, with 9 nucleotides matching TRBD2. With V trimmed by 2 bases and J by 2 bases, 5 bases remained unmatched. The CDR3 extends over 16 amino acids. CDR1 and CDR2 from the germline V gene are SGHRS and YFSETQ. The CDR3 loop is CASSFTSGYAYNEQFF. The CDR3 coding sequence is TGCGCCAGCAGCTTCACTAGCGGGTACGCCTACAATGAGCAGTTCTTC.

The J gene is TRBJ1-3, the V gene TRBV4-1; possibly TRBD1 for D (6 bases). Trimming shortened V by 4 bases and J by 2 bases, and 12 bases separated the two germline ends. This CDR3 contains 15 residues. Germline CDR1 is MGHRA and CDR2 is YSYEKL. In nucleotides, the CDR3 is TGCGCCAGCAGCCTCGGACAGCAGACTGGAAACACCATATATTTT. This codes for CASSLGQQTGNTIYF.

J is TRBJ1-2 and V is TRBV2; tentative D call: TRBD1 (5 bases). CDR1 is SNHLY and CDR2 is FYNNEI in the germline V gene. Trimming stripped 5 bases from V and 4 bases from J, with 14 bases between. There are 14 residues in the CDR3. The chain's CDR3 is CASSLTDPSYGYTF. In DNA form, the CDR3 reads TGTGCCAGCAGTTTGACAGATCCCAGCTATGGCTACACCTTC. Variable domain in full (rest from reference TRBV2 and TRBJ1-2): EPEVTQTPSHQVTQMGQEVILRCVPISNHLYFYWYRQILGQKVEFLVSFYNNEISEKSEIFDDQFSVERPDGSNFTLKIRSTKLEDSAMYFCASSLTDPSYGYTFGSGTRLTVV.

This chain uses TRBV5-1 with TRBJ2-7; 9 nucleotides line up with TRBD1. There are 14 residues in the CDR3. Trimming cost V 0 bases and J 6 bases; bases outside gene matches: 4. Germline values: CDR1 SGHRS, CDR2 YFSETQ. The CDR3 reads CASSLGQGDREQYF. CDR3 in DNA: TGCGCCAGCAGCTTGGGACAGGGGGATCGCGAGCAGTACTTC.

The CDR3, as DNA: TGTGCCATCAGTGAGACGTACAGGGGGCATGAGCAGTTCTTC. The encoded protein is CAISETYRGHEQFF. The J gene is TRBJ2-1, the V gene TRBV10-3; 9 positions match TRBD1. The germline V gene encodes CDR1 ENHRY and CDR2 SYGVKD. J gave up 8 bases and V 2 bases, and 4 bases lay outside the gene matches. CDR3 length equals 14 residues.

The chain's CDR3 is CAIRLGQEESTEAFF. The CDR3 region has the DNA TGTGCCATCCGACTAGGACAGGAGGAAAGCACTGAAGCTTTCTTT. The rearrangement links TRBV10-3 to TRBJ1-1; TRBD1 matches 7 bases. There are 15 residues in the CDR3. Germline CDR1 reads ENHRY; CDR2 reads SYGVKD. Trimming at V came to 8 bases and at J to 4 bases, leaving 13 bases not matched to a gene.

This clonotype was counted between two and nine times. The chain links TRBV20-1 to TRBJ1-2, with D possibly matching TRBD1 (6 bases). Germline CDR1 reads DFQATT; CDR2 reads SNEGSKA (reference sequence). The V end was cut by 1 base, the J end by 7 bases, with 13 bases between. The CDR3 contains 13 residues. In DNA, the CDR3 is TGCAGTGCTAGAGTCGAAGAGGGGGTTGGCTACACCTTC. It yields the protein CSARVEEGVGYTF.

V usage is TRBV20-1 and J usage is TRBJ1-4; D might be TRBD1 (6 bases). This CDR3 region has 15 residues. Germline CDR1 and CDR2: DFQATT and SNEGSKA (reference sequence). Trimming took off 0 bases at V and 8 bases at J, with 16 bases between the two ends. CDR3 amino acids: CSARDDRLMREKLFF. CDR3 bases: TGCAGTGCTAGAGATGACAGGCTCATGCGGGAAAAACTGTTTTTT.

This clonotype was seen a handful of times. The chain is built from TRBV2 and TRBJ2-5; tentative D call: TRBD2 (5 bases). This CDR3 comprises 13 residues. Trimming took 4 bases from V and 4 from J, leaving 10 bases between them. Germline CDR1 and CDR2: SNHLY and FYNNEI. The CDR3 DNA follows: TGTGCCAGCAGTGTTCCCACTAGAGAGACCCAGTACTTC. Protein product: CASSVPTRETQYF.

This clonotype was picked up a small number of times. The V and J genes are TRBV18 and TRBJ1-2; 7 bases are shared with TRBD1. Losses at the gene ends were 3 bases for V and 4 bases for J; bases not matched to a gene: 5. Per the germline V gene, CDR1 is KGHSH and CDR2 is LQKENI. The CDR3 has 14 amino acids. The DNA for the CDR3 is TGTGCCAGCTCACCGGGACAGAGCACCTATGGCTACACCTTC. It translates to CASSPGQSTYGYTF.

The chain recombines TRBV28 with TRBJ2-3; 10 bases line up with TRBD2. The V segment lost 5 bases and the J segment 5 bases; nucleotides outside the gene matches: 7. Germline V gene sequence: CDR1 MDHEN, CDR2 SYDVKM. This CDR3 spans 15 amino acids. CDR3 protein: CASSPQRGGLDTQYF. In nucleotides, the CDR3 is TGTGCCAGCAGTCCTCAGCGGGGGGGCCTAGATACGCAGTATTTT.

The gene calls are TRBV19 and TRBJ2-7, with D unresolved. The CDR3 length is 15 residues. Germline CDR1 LNHDA, CDR2 SQIVND (reference sequence). Trimming cost V 6 bases and J 4 bases, with 19 bases left between them. The CDR3 loop reads CASRPRSGETYEQYF. The CDR3 nucleotides are TGTGCCAGTAGGCCGCGCTCAGGTGAAACATACGAGCAGTACTTC.

This clonotype was detected many times. The chain recombines TRBV20-1 with TRBJ2-7, with 11 positions matching TRBD2. J lost 0 bases, V lost 2 bases, and 0 bases had no gene match. The CDR3 covers 14 residues. Germline V lookup: CDR1 DFQATT, CDR2 SNEGSKA (reference sequence). The CDR3 coding sequence is TGCAGTGCTAGACTAGCGGGAGGCTCCTACGAGCAGTACTTC. This encodes CSARLAGGSYEQYF.

This CDR3 is CASSQGQANTGELFF. The CDR3 DNA follows: TGCGCCAGCAGCCAAGGACAGGCGAACACCGGGGAGCTGTTTTTT. J is TRBJ2-2 and V is TRBV4-1; maybe TRBD1 (6 bases). The CDR3 is 15 residues long. The germline V and J ends were trimmed by 1 base and 0 bases, with 6 bases remaining between them. Germline CDR1 reads MGHRA; CDR2 reads YSYEKL.

A few counts support this clonotype. The V gene is TRBV4-2, the J gene TRBJ2-7; 12 nucleotides match TRBD2. Germline V gene lookup returns CDR1 LGHNA and CDR2 YNFKEQ. This CDR3 contains 17 residues. Losses at the gene ends were 4 bases for V and 2 bases for J; bases not matched to a gene: 9. Here the CDR3 DNA reads TGTGCCAGCAGCCCAAAGAAGACTAGCGGGAGCACCTACGAGCAGTACTTC. This codes for CASSPKKTSGSTYEQYF.

The rearrangement joins TRBV20-1 to TRBJ2-5, with D perhaps TRBD1 (5 bases). Germline CDR1 is DFQATT and CDR2 is SNEGSKA (reference sequence). This CDR3 has 14 residues. V lost 6 bases and J lost 0, with 14 bases in between. The CDR3 DNA is TGCAGTGCCCGTCGACAGACCCACCAAGAGACCCAGTACTTC. This translates into CSARRQTHQETQYF.

About this clonotype: Compared with germline, one end of the junction differs, possibly owing to a read error. The gene calls are TRBV4-2 and TRBJ2-7, with D possibly being TRBD1 (6 bases). Judging by the DNA end, TRBJ2-4 fits better; the J call may be wrong. Germline CDR1 and CDR2: LGHNA and YNFKEQ. The CDR3 is made up of 16 amino acids. For the CDR3, the DNA is TGTGCCAGCGGCCAAGAAGGGGGACCCATGGTAAACATTCAGTACTTC. It codes for CASGQEGGPMVNIQYF.

At least ten counts were recorded for this clonotype. The V gene is TRBV25-1, the J gene TRBJ1-2; TRBD1 agrees at 8 bases. The CDR3 has 13 residues. Germline-derived CDR1 and CDR2 are MGHDK and SYGVNS. V trimming: 6 bases; J trimming: 4 bases; junction bases outside the gene matches: 4. The CDR3 region has the DNA TGTGCCAGCAGCGGACAGGGTGTCTATGGCTACACCTTC. Residues: CASSGQGVYGYTF.

CDR3 region: CATSDTLATSSYNEQFF. CDR3 DNA sequence: TGTGCCACCAGTGACACCCTAGCGACTAGCTCCTACAATGAGCAGTTCTTC. The chain is built from TRBV24-1 and TRBJ2-1; tentatively, D is TRBD2 (6 bases). V lost 4 bases to trimming and J lost 0 bases, with 15 bases between them. Looked up from germline, CDR1 is KGHDR and CDR2 is SFDVKD. This CDR3 is built from 17 residues.

The chain combines TRBV20-1 with TRBJ2-7, with 9 bases aligning to TRBD2. Trimming cost V 3 bases and J 2 bases; bases outside gene matches: 11. The V gene's germline CDR1 is DFQATT and CDR2 SNEGSKA (reference sequence). The CDR3 runs to 16 residues. The CDR3 nucleotides read TGCAGTGCTAGGGGGATCGCTAGCGGGACGGCCTACGAGCAGTACTTC. Protein product: CSARGIASGTAYEQYF.